The clone carrying this TCR beta chain is a singleton in its sample. This record belongs to a study of blood T cell repertoires in COVID-19. As for the study in general: COVID-19 samples, acute and convalescent, were from the United States, Italy and Spain. PBMCs, B-cell-depleted T cells, or T cells were the source of the cDNA or gDNA that made up the material.

Germline values: CDR1 SGHNT, CDR2 YENEEA. The CDR3 spans 13 residues. Trimming cost V 1 base and J 9 bases, with 10 bases left between them. Per the study methods: Nucleated cell number was recorded as an estimate derived from reference gene primer amplification. The table came from immunoSEQ multiplex PCR; TCRdb's copy has only in-frame clones and leaves some out. V, J and clone size were drawn from that table, and D and trimming were deduced from the DNA. The sample yields roughly 25,000 clones, roughly 90% seen once. This sequence joins TRBV11-3 and TRBJ2-1, with D perhaps TRBD1 (6 bases). This clonotype originated in a human donor in a cohort sampled during active COVID-19. Specimen: peripheral blood. The CDR3 DNA sequence: TGTGCCAGCAGCTTAGGGACAGTAGCTGAGCAGTTCTTC. As protein: CASSLGTVAEQFF.